What follows are 13 T cell receptor beta chains derived from one specimen sequenced in a study of shared clonotypes between healthy human individuals. Clones were read by immunoSEQ multiplex PCR, and TCRdb kept only the in-frame ones, dropping some. The top ten hold around 1.5% of the sample, which has about 1 million clones, about 74% seen once. Sequenced: memory CD4+ T cells sorted from blood. Subset given: CD45RA-negative fraction. The receptors come from a man between 18 and 29 years old in good health.

A remark on this clone: This sample includes further DNA sequences coding for the same CDR3. The chain has TRBV18 and TRBJ1-2; D unclear. The V and J ends lost 3 bases and 0 bases respectively, with 11 bases between them. CDR1 and CDR2 (germline): KGHSH, LQKENI. This CDR3 region has 15 residues. Here the CDR3 DNA reads TGTGCCAGCTCACCCGAGAGTGGAGCTAACTATGGCTACACCTTC. Translating gives CASSPESGANYGYTF.

V is TRBV4-3 and J is TRBJ1-4; 9 positions match TRBD1. V was clipped by 4 bases and J by 7 bases; unmatched bases: 4. The CDR3 covers 14 residues. The germline CDR1 and CDR2 sequences are LGHNA and YSLEER. The CDR3 bases are TGCGCCAGCAGCCCGGACAGGGGTAGTGAAAAACTGTTTTTT. This translates into CASSPDRGSEKLFF.

The V call is TRBV6-1, the J call TRBJ1-1; TRBD1 matches 8 bases. V was pared by 7 bases and J by 3 bases, with 10 bases of the junction left unmatched. The CDR3 runs to 15 residues. Germline V gives CDR1 MNHNS, CDR2 SASEGT. CDR3 in amino acids: CASNLNRQGYTEAFF. For the CDR3, the DNA is TGTGCCAGCAACCTGAATCGACAGGGGTACACTGAAGCTTTCTTT.

The V gene is TRBV6-1, the J gene TRBJ2-2; 10 bases are a match to TRBD1. This CDR3 has 18 residues. The germline gives CDR1 MNHNS, CDR2 SASEGT. The J segment lost 4 bases and the V segment lost 0 bases, leaving 8 bases of the junction unmatched. CDR3 coding DNA: TGTGCCAGCAGTGAAGCCAGCTCCGGGACAGGGGTCACCGGGGAGCTGTTTTTT. Its protein is CASSEASSGTGVTGELFF.

The V and J genes are TRBV2 and TRBJ2-3; D is undetermined. The V gene lost 4 bases and the J gene lost 4 bases, with 12 bases spanning the gap. Germline V lookup: CDR1 SNHLY, CDR2 FYNNEI. The CDR3 is 14 residues long. Here the CDR3 reads CASSGHIRADTQYF. In nucleotides, the CDR3 is TGTGCCAGCAGTGGGCACATTCGCGCAGATACGCAGTATTTT.

The chain combines TRBV5-1 with TRBJ2-7; 8 bases agree with TRBD1. The CDR3 loop spans 15 amino acids. The trim removed 1 base at V and 6 bases at J, leaving 9 bases unmatched. Looked up from germline, CDR1 is SGHRS and CDR2 is YFSETQ. The CDR3 coding sequence is TGCGCCAGCAGCTTGAGGGGCGGACAGGGTTTCGAGCAGTACTTC. Protein product: CASSLRGGQGFEQYF. Using reference TRBV5-1 and TRBJ2-7 for the parts outside the CDR3, the full variable domain is KAGVTQTPRYLIKTRGQQVTLSCSPISGHRSVSWYQQTPGQGLQFLFEYFSETQRNKGNFPGRFSGRQFSNSRSEMNVSTLELGDSALYLCASSLRGGQGFEQYFGPGTRLTVT.

This chain links TRBV5-1 with TRBJ2-3; D possibly matches TRBD1 or TRBD2 (5 bases each). Per the germline V gene, CDR1 is SGHRS and CDR2 is YFSETQ. V lost 3 bases and J lost 0, with 11 bases in between. There are 15 residues in the CDR3. The CDR3 DNA reads TGCGCCAGCAGCTGGGACCCTTATAGCACAGATACGCAGTATTTT. Protein: CASSWDPYSTDTQYF.

The chain carries TRBV5-1 and TRBJ2-1; 12 bases map to TRBD2. The junction had 4 bases not matched to a gene; V was cut back by 5 bases and J by 4 bases. The CDR3 is 15 amino acids. CDR1 is SGHRS, CDR2 YFSETQ, per germline. CDR3 coding DNA: TGCGCCAGCAGTAAACTAGCGGGAGGATACAATGAGCAGTTCTTC. Translated, it gives CASSKLAGGYNEQFF.

The chain links TRBV7-2 to TRBJ2-2, with D unclear. V was cut by 0 bases and J by 0 bases, with 8 bases left in between. The CDR3 extends over 16 amino acids. Per the germline V gene, CDR1 is SGHTA and CDR2 is FQGNSA. The CDR3 bases are TGTGCCAGCAGCTTAGCCACAGTCGCGAACACCGGGGAGCTGTTTTTT. The encoded protein is CASSLATVANTGELFF.

This clone was seen a handful of times. The chain joins TRBV30 to TRBJ1-1; no reliable D call. CDR3 length: 13 residues. Germline CDR1 reads GTSNPN; CDR2 reads SVGIG (reference sequence). V lost 0 bases to trimming and J lost 10 bases, with 15 bases between them. CDR3 sequence reads: CAWSVSGIKGAFF. As DNA, the CDR3 is TGTGCCTGGAGTGTATCCGGGATTAAAGGAGCTTTCTTT.

J is TRBJ2-3 and V is TRBV28; 7 nucleotides match TRBD1. Germline assignment: CDR1 MDHEN and CDR2 SYDVKM. Trimming cost V 5 bases and J 2 bases; bases outside gene matches: 7. CDR3 size: 15 residues. The CDR3: CASSNNRGSTDTQYF. For the CDR3, the DNA is TGTGCCAGCAGTAACAACAGGGGCTCCACAGATACGCAGTATTTT.

This chain links TRBV28 with TRBJ1-5, with a tentative D call TRBD1 (5 bases). Germline-derived CDR1 and CDR2 are MDHEN and SYDVKM. This CDR3 contains 15 residues. The V and J ends lost 2 bases and 1 base respectively, with 9 bases between them. CDR3 region: CASSLGRASNQPQHF. The CDR3, as DNA: TGTGCCAGCAGTTTAGGCAGGGCGAGCAATCAGCCCCAGCATTTT.

The rearrangement joins TRBV6-5 to TRBJ2-1; D not certain. From germline, CDR1 is MNHEY and CDR2 SVGAGI. The CDR3 is 13 residues long. With 6 bases removed from V and 5 bases from J, the gap between germline ends came to 11 bases. In DNA form, the CDR3 reads TGTGCCAGCAGCAGAAACTTAGACAATGAGCAGTTCTTC. Its translation: CASSRNLDNEQFF.